This TCR beta chain derives from a study of regulatory T cells in long-lasting Graves disease. Ten or more counts support this clonotype. Time point reported: persistent/refractory GD, antithyroid drugs over 5 years with positive TRAb. Researchers made the TCR library from RNA that was extracted from PBMCs. Arm-PCR of CDR3 regions and iRepertoire HTBI primers were used to build TCR beta libraries. TCRdb re-derived calls from the multiplex PCR reads in MiXCR, one entry per CDR3 protein. The table lists roughly 430,000 distinct CDR3 sequences, 21% of them singletons. The trim removed 6 bases at V and 2 bases at J, leaving 5 bases unmatched. The CDR3 has 14 residues. Germline-derived CDR1 and CDR2 are SNHLY and FYNNEI.

The receptor's source is a female donor with Graves disease. V and J are TRBV2 and TRBJ2-5, with TRBD1 identical over 8 bases. The material sequenced was peripheral blood mononuclear cells (PBMCs), taken when the disease was refractory, from a patient treated with antithyroid drugs. The CDR3 nucleotides read TGTGCCAGCAGGCCCAACAGGGGGCAAGAGACCCAGTACTTC. Translating it yields CASRPNRGQETQYF.